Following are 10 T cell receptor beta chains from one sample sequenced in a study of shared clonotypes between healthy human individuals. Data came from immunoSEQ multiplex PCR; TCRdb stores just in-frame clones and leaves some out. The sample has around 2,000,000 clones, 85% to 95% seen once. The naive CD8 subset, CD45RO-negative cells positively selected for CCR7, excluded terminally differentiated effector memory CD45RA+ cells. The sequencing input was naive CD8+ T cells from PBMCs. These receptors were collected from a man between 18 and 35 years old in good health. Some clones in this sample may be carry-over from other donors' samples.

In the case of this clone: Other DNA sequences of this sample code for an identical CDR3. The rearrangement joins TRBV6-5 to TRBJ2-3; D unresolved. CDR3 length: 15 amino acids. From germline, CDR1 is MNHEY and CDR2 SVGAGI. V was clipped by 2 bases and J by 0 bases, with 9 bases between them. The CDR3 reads CASSYLRTSTDTQYF. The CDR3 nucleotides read TGTGCCAGCAGTTACCTTAGGACCAGCACAGATACGCAGTATTTT.

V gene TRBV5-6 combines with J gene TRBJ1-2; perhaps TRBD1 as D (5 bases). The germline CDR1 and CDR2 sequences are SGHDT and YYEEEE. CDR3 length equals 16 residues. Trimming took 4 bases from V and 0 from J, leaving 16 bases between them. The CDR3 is CASSPMGGLANYGYTF. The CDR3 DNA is TGTGCCAGCAGCCCTATGGGGGGGTTAGCTAACTATGGCTACACCTTC.

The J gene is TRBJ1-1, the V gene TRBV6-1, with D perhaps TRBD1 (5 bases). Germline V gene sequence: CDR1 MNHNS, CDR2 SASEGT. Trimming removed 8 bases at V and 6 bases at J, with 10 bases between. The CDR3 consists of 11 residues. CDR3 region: CASLEGPEAFF. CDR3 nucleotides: TGTGCCAGCCTAGAGGGGCCTGAAGCTTTCTTT.

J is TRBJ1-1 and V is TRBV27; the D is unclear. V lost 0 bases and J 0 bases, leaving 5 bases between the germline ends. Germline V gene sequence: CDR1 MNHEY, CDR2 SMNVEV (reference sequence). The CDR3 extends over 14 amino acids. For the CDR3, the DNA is TGTGCCAGCAGTTTATCGCCCTTGAACACTGAAGCTTTCTTT. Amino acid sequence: CASSLSPLNTEAFF.

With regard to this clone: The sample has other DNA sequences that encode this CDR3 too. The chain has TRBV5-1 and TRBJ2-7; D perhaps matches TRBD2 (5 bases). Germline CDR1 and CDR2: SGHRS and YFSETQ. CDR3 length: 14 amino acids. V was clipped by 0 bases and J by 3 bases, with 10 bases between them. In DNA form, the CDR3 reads TGCGCCAGCAGCTTGGTGGGAGCAAGCTACGAGCAGTACTTC. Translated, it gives CASSLVGASYEQYF.

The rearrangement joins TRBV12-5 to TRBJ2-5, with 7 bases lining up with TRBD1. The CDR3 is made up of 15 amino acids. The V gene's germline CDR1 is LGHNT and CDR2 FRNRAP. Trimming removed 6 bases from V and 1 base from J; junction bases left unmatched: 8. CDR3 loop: CASGVGTEVQETQYF. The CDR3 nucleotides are TGTGCTAGTGGGGTCGGGACAGAAGTCCAAGAGACCCAGTACTTC.

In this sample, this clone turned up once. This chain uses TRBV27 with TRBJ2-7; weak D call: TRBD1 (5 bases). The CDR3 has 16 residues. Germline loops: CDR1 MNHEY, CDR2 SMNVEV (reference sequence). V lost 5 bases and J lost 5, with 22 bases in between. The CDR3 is CASSPLGLGQLDEQYF. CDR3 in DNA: TGTGCCAGCAGTCCCCTAGGCTTGGGGCAGTTAGACGAGCAGTACTTC.

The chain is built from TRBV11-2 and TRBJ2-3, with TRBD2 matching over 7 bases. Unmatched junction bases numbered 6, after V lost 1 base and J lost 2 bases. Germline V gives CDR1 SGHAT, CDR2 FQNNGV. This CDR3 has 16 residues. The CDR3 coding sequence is TGTGCCAGCAGCTTAGCGGGGCGGGGGATCACAGATACGCAGTATTTT. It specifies CASSLAGRGITDTQYF.

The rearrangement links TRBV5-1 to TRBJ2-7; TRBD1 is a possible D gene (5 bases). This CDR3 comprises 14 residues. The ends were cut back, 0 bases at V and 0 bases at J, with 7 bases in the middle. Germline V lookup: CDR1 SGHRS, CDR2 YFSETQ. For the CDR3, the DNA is TGCGCCAGCAGCTTGGCCGACAGCTCCTACGAGCAGTACTTC. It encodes CASSLADSSYEQYF.

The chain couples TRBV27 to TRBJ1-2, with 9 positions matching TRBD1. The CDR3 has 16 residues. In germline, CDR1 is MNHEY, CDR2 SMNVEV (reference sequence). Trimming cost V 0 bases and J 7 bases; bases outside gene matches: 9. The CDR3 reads CASSLSIMGDRVGYTF. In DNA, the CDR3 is TGTGCCAGCAGTTTATCGATAATGGGGGACAGGGTTGGCTACACCTTC.